This T cell receptor beta chain was sequenced in a study of blood T cell repertoires in COVID-19. Whole-study context: Acute and convalescent COVID-19 samples came from the United States, Italy and Spain.

In the original analysis: Counts of nucleated cells, estimated from reference gene primer amplification, were obtained. The repertoire was sequenced with immunoSEQ multiplex PCR; TCRdb's copy has only in-frame clones and lacks some. Clonal size and the V and J genes are those of that table, whereas D and trimming came from the DNA. The sample has around 76,000 clones, about 70% seen once. Germline CDR1 and CDR2: KGHSH and LQKENI. The CDR3 spans 13 residues. Trimming removed 3 bases from V and 14 bases from J, with 14 bases in between. The rearrangement joins TRBV18 to TRBJ1-6, with D unclear. The sequencing sample was made of peripheral blood. The clonotype was recovered from a woman of 80 years or more with active or convalescent COVID-19. The DNA of the CDR3 is TGTGCCAGCTCACCTACTGACAAGGAGGCCCTCCACTTT. The encoded protein is CASSPTDKEALHF.